This entry concerns a single T cell receptor beta chain. V shed 0 bases and J 3 bases; nucleotides not matched to a gene: 3. The germline CDR1 and CDR2 sequences are LGHNA and YSLEER. The CDR3 consists of 15 residues. The entry originates in a study of early T cells in non-severe SARS-CoV-2 infection. Individual cDNA molecules were tagged with unique molecular identifiers, the study reported. Each CDR3 protein gets one entry after TCRdb re-called the 5' RACE reads with MiXCR. Counted here are about 55,000 distinct CDR3 sequences, about 6.4% occurring once; the ten biggest clones make up roughly 5.6%. The input for sequencing was whole blood, taken at baseline. The clonotype comes from an adult who was a healthcare worker with PCR-confirmed SARS-CoV-2 infection or an uninfected control (not recorded which). V and J are TRBV4-3 and TRBJ2-7; 9 bases match TRBD1. CDR3 bases: TGCGCCAGCAGCCAAGATGGGGGACAGGGCTACGAGCAGTACTTC. Translation: CASSQDGGQGYEQYF.